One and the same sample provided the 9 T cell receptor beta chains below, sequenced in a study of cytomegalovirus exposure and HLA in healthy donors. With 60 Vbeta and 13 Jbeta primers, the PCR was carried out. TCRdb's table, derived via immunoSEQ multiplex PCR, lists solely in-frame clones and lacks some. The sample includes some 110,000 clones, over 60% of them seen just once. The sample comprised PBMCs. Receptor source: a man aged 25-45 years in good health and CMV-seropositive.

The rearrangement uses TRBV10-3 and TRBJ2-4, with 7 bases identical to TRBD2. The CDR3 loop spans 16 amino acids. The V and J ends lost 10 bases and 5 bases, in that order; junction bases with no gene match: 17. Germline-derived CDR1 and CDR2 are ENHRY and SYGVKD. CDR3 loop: CATGLGGGSGENIQYF. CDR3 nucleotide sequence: TGTGCCACCGGCCTGGGGGGAGGGTCCGGGGAAAACATTCAGTACTTC.

The CDR3 here is CASSQAGVTGYTF. The CDR3 DNA reads TGCGCCAGCAGCCAAGCAGGGGTGACGGGCTACACCTTC. The V gene is TRBV4-1, the J gene TRBJ1-2; maybe TRBD1 (6 bases). CDR3 size: 13 residues. The V gene's germline CDR1 is MGHRA and CDR2 YSYEKL. V was shortened by 1 base and J by 8 bases, with 11 bases between the two germline ends.

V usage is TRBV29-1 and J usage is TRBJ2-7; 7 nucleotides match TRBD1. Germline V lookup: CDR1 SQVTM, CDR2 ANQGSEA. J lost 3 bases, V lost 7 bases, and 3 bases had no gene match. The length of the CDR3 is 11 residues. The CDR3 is CSGQGIYEQYF. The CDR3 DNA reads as TGCAGCGGACAGGGCATCTACGAGCAGTACTTC.

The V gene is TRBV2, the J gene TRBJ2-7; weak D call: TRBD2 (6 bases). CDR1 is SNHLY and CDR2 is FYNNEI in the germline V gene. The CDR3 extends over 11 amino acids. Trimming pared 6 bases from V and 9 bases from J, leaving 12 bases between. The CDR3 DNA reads TGTGCCAGCAGGCCCAGGGAGGCGCAGTACTTC. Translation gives CASRPREAQYF.

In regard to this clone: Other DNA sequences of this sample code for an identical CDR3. The CDR3 sequence is CASSRNTEAFF. CDR3 in DNA: TGTGCCAGCAGCAGGAACACTGAAGCTTTCTTT. This chain joins TRBV25-1 and TRBJ1-1; the D is unclear. This CDR3 region has 11 residues. Between the trimmed V and J ends, which lost 6 bases and 1 base, there was a span of 3 bases. Germline V lookup: CDR1 MGHDK, CDR2 SYGVNS.

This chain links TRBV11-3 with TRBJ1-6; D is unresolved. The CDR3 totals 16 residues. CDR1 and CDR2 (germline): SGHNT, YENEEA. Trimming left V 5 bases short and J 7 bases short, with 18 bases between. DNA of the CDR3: TGTGCCAGCAGCCCGGGAAGACGGTTTCCCAATTCACCCCTCCACTTT. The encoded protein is CASSPGRRFPNSPLHF.

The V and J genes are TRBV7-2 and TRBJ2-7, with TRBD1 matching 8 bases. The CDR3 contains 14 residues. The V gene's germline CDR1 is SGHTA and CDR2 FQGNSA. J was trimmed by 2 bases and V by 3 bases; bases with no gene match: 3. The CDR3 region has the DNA TGTGCCAGCAGCTTGCGGACAGGGCCCTACGAGCAGTACTTC. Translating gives CASSLRTGPYEQYF.

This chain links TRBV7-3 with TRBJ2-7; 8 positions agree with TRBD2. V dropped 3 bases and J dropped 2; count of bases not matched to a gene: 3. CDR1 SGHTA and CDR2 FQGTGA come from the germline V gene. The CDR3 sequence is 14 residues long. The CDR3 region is CASSLDSGAYEQYF. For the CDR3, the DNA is TGTGCCAGCAGCTTGGATAGCGGGGCCTACGAGCAGTACTTC. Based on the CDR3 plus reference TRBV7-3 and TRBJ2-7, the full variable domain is GAGVSQTPSNKVTEKGKYVELRCDPISGHTALYWYRQSLGQGPEFLIYFQGTGAADDSGLPNDRFFAVRPEGSVSTLKIQRTERGDSAVYLCASSLDSGAYEQYFGPGTRLTVT.

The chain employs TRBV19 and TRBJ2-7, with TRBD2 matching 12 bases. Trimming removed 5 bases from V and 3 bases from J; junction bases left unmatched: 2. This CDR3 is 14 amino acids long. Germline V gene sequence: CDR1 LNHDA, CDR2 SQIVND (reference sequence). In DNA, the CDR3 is TGTGCCAGTAGTCGGACTAGCGGGATCTACGAGCAGTACTTC. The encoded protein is CASSRTSGIYEQYF.